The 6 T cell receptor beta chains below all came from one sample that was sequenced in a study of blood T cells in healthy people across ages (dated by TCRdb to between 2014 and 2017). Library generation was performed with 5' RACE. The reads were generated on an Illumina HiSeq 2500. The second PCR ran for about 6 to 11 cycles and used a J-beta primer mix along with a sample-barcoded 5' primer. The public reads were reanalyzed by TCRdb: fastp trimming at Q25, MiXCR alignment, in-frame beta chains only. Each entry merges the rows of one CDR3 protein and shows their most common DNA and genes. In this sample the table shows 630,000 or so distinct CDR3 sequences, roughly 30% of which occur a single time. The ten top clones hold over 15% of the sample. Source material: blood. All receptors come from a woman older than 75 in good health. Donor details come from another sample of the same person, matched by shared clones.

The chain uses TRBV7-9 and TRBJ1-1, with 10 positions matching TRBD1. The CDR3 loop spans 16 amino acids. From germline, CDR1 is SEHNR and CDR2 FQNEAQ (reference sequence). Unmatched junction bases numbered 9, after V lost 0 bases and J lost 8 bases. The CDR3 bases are TGTGCCAGCAGCTTAGCAGCTGGACAGGGGGTTGTAGAAGCTTTCTTT. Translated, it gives CASSLAAGQGVVEAFF.

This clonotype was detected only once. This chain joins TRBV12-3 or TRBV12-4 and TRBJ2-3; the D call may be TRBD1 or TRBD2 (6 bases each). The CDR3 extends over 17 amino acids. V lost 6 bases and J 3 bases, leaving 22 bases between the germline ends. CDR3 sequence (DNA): TGTGCCAGCAGGCGGGGAGCCAACAGGGTGTCGACAGATACGCAGTATTTT. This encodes CASRRGANRVSTDTQYF.

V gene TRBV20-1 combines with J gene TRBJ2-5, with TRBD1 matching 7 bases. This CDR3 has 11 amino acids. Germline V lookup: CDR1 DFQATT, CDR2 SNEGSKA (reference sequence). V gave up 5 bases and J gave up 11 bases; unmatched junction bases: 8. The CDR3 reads CSADQGDEQYF. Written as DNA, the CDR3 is TGCAGTGCTGACCAGGGGGATGAGCAGTACTTC.

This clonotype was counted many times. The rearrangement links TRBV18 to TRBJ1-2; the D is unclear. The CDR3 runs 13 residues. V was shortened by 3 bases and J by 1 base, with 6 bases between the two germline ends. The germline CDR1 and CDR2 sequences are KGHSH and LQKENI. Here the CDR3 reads CASSPDNNYGYTF. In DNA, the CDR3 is TGTGCCAGCTCACCCGACAATAACTATGGCTACACCTTC.

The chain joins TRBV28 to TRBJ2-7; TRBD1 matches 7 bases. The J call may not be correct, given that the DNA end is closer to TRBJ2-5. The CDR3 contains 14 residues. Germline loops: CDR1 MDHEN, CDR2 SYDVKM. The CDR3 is CASRRRDSRETQYF. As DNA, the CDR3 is TGTGCCAGCAGACGACGGGACAGCCGGGAGACCCAGTACTTC.

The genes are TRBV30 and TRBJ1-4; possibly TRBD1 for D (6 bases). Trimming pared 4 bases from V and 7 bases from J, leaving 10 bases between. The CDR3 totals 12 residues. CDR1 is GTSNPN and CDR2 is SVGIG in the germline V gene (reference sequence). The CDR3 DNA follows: TGTGCCTGGACTGGGACATCTGAAAAACTGTTTTTT. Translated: CAWTGTSEKLFF.